The 25 T cell receptor beta chains presented below share a single source sample, sequenced in a study of a mutant IDH1 vaccine in newly diagnosed glioma. These receptors have no known antigen. Here immunoSEQ multiplex PCR was the method, and the copy in TCRdb shows in-frame clones only, minus some. The sample holds about 66,000 clones, under 85% seen once. Time point here: week 35, safety follow-up. Mutant IDH1 20-mer peptide, at 300 ug, made up each vaccine dose, with topical imiquimod. Specimen: PBMCs, collected from a glioma patient whose treatment included an IDH1 peptide vaccine. All receptors come from a man aged 45-65 years with glioma.

The V gene is TRBV30, the J gene TRBJ1-5; D ambiguous. CDR1 is GTSNPN and CDR2 is SVGIG in the germline V gene (reference sequence). Trimming cost V 2 bases and J 5 bases, with 10 bases left between them. The CDR3 spans 13 residues. CDR3 nucleotide sequence: TGTGCCTGGAGTTTGGCATGGGATCAGCCCCAGCATTTT. It specifies CAWSLAWDQPQHF.

The chain combines TRBV7-8 with TRBJ2-2; D is unresolved. Per the germline V gene, CDR1 is SGHVS and CDR2 is FQNEAQ. The germline V and J ends were trimmed by 5 bases and 7 bases, with 11 bases remaining between them. The CDR3 runs 13 residues. CDR3 amino acids: CASSLSGVGELFF. Here the CDR3 DNA reads TGTGCCAGCAGCCTGAGTGGGGTCGGGGAGCTGTTTTTT.

The V and J genes are TRBV9 and TRBJ2-1; tentatively, D is TRBD2 (6 bases). This CDR3 contains 16 residues. V lost 4 bases, J lost 0 bases, and 14 bases lay in between. Germline values: CDR1 SGDLS, CDR2 YYNGEE. The CDR3: CASSPGDGSSYNEQFF. The CDR3 bases are TGTGCCAGCAGCCCCGGGGACGGGAGCTCCTACAATGAGCAGTTCTTC.

The chain couples TRBV30 to TRBJ1-5, with D uncertain. Trimming left V 3 bases short and J 9 bases short, with 15 bases between. The CDR3 sequence is 13 residues long. Germline CDR1 GTSNPN, CDR2 SVGIG (reference sequence). Here the CDR3 DNA reads TGTGCCTGGAGCGTGAGCGCCCCCGGGCCCCAGCATTTT. The encoded protein is CAWSVSAPGPQHF. Full variable domain (rest looked up from reference TRBV30 and TRBJ1-5): SQTIHQWPATLVQPVGSPLSLECTVEGTSNPNLYWYRQAAGRGLQLLFYSVGIGQISSEVPQNLSASRPQDRQFILSSKKLLLSDSGFYLCAWSVSAPGPQHFGDGTRLSIL.

This chain connects TRBV30 to TRBJ2-7; 12 positions agree with TRBD1. Germline CDR1 reads GTSNPN; CDR2 reads SVGIG (reference sequence). V lost 1 base, J lost 3 bases, and 4 bases stayed unmatched. The CDR3 runs 15 residues. In DNA form, the CDR3 reads TGTGCCTGGAGTGCGGGACAGGGGGCTTTCTACGAGCAGTACTTC. Translation: CAWSAGQGAFYEQYF.

The chain employs TRBV2 and TRBJ1-3; D is unclear. Per the germline V gene, CDR1 is SNHLY and CDR2 is FYNNEI. There are 15 residues in the CDR3. With 6 bases removed from V and 0 bases from J, the gap between germline ends came to 12 bases. Here the CDR3 reads CASREMGGSGNTIYF. The CDR3 DNA reads TGTGCCAGCAGAGAAATGGGTGGCTCTGGAAACACCATATATTTT.

The CDR3 here is CASSVEVNTEAFF. Here the CDR3 DNA reads TGCGCCAGCAGCGTAGAGGTGAACACTGAAGCTTTCTTT. V usage is TRBV4-1 and J usage is TRBJ1-1; D is unresolved. Germline loops: CDR1 MGHRA, CDR2 YSYEKL. The CDR3 totals 13 residues. V dropped 5 bases and J dropped 0 bases, with 7 bases sitting between them.

This sequence joins TRBV18 and TRBJ2-2; TRBD2 aligns across 9 bases. The trim removed 0 bases at V and 7 bases at J, leaving 6 bases unmatched. This CDR3 has 16 amino acids. Germline loops: CDR1 KGHSH, CDR2 LQKENI. The CDR3 sequence: CASSPPASGGSGELFF. In nucleotides, the CDR3 is TGTGCCAGCTCACCACCGGCGAGCGGGGGGAGCGGGGAGCTGTTTTTT. Full variable domain (missing parts from reference TRBV18 and TRBJ2-2): NAGVMQNPRHLVRRRGQEARLRCSPMKGHSHVYWYRQLPEEGLKFMVYLQKENIIDESGMPKERFSAEFPKEGPSILRIQQVVRGDSAAYFCASSPPASGGSGELFFGEGSRLTVL.

The V and J genes are TRBV7-6 and TRBJ2-1; D remains ambiguous. V gave up 3 bases and J gave up 5 bases, with 11 bases separating them. The germline gives CDR1 SGHVS, CDR2 FNYEAQ. The CDR3 totals 14 residues. The CDR3, as DNA: TGTGCCAGCAGCTTTAACACGGTCAACAATGAGCAGTTCTTC. Its protein is CASSFNTVNNEQFF.

This chain connects TRBV10-3 to TRBJ1-1; D possibly corresponds to TRBD1 (5 bases). Germline CDR1 is ENHRY and CDR2 is SYGVKD. This CDR3 region has 13 residues. V gave up 6 bases and J gave up 4 bases, with 12 bases separating them. This CDR3 reads CAISPGPGTEAFF. CDR3 in DNA: TGTGCCATCAGCCCGGGACCGGGCACTGAAGCTTTCTTT.

This clone has more than one count but fewer than ten. In nucleotides, the CDR3 is TGTGCCTGGACACGAGGGGACACCGGGGAGCTGTTTTTT. This sequence encodes CAWTRGDTGELFF. The chain couples TRBV30 to TRBJ2-2; D might be TRBD1 or TRBD2, each matching 5 bases. Germline V gene data show CDR1 as GTSNPN and CDR2 as SVGIG (reference sequence). The CDR3 sequence is 13 residues long. Between the trimmed V and J ends, which lost 4 bases and 3 bases, there was a span of 9 bases.

In this sample, this clone turned up a few times. The gene calls are TRBV28 and TRBJ1-1; 8 nucleotides match TRBD1. CDR1 and CDR2 from the germline V gene are MDHEN and SYDVKM. The trim removed 6 bases at V and 1 base at J, leaving 7 bases unmatched. The CDR3 has 15 residues. The CDR3 region has the DNA TGTGCCAGCAGACAAGCCGGGACAGGGAACACTGAAGCTTTCTTT. Translated, it gives CASRQAGTGNTEAFF. The complete variable domain, with remaining parts taken from reference TRBV28 and TRBJ1-1, reads DVKVTQSSRYLVKRTGEKVFLECVQDMDHENMFWYRQDPGLGLRLIYFSYDVKMKEKGDIPEGYSVSREKKERFSLILESASTNQTSMYLCASRQAGTGNTEAFFGQGTRLTVV.

CDR3 DNA sequence: TGCAGTGCTAGAGAAACAGGTTCGCCCCACTTT. Translating it yields CSARETGSPHF. The V call is TRBV20-1, the J call TRBJ1-6; perhaps TRBD1 as D (5 bases). Germline CDR1 reads DFQATT; CDR2 reads SNEGSKA (reference sequence). V gave up 0 bases and J gave up 18 bases, with 12 bases separating them. The CDR3 extends over 11 amino acids.

As DNA, the CDR3 is TGTGCCAGCAGCTTAGGGTTAGCTTCACCCCTCCACTTT. It codes for CASSLGLASPLHF. The chain joins TRBV5-4 to TRBJ1-6; no definite D call. The CDR3 is made up of 13 amino acids. The germline gives CDR1 SGHNT, CDR2 YYREEE (reference sequence). V lost 2 bases and J lost 9, with 9 bases in between.

V is TRBV10-3 and J is TRBJ2-1, with D possibly matching TRBD2 (6 bases). V was trimmed by 2 bases and J by 9 bases, leaving 17 bases between them. The CDR3 consists of 15 residues. In germline, CDR1 is ENHRY, CDR2 SYGVKD. The CDR3 is CAISEPHSGGPEQFF. The CDR3 DNA sequence: TGTGCCATCAGTGAGCCCCATAGCGGCGGCCCTGAGCAGTTCTTC.

V gene TRBV14 combines with J gene TRBJ1-6; no reliable D call. Germline V gene sequence: CDR1 SGHDN, CDR2 FVKESK. Trimming pared 1 base from V and 4 bases from J, leaving 5 bases between. This CDR3 contains 14 residues. For the CDR3, the DNA is TGTGCCAGCAGCCAAGGGCAGTATAATTCACCCCTCCACTTT. It specifies CASSQGQYNSPLHF.

This rearrangement joins TRBV15 to TRBJ2-7; 7 bases are a match to TRBD1. Germline values: CDR1 LNHNV, CDR2 YYDKDF (reference sequence). This CDR3 has 15 residues. The V segment lost 0 bases and the J segment 6 bases; nucleotides outside the gene matches: 8. DNA of the CDR3: TGTGCCACCAGCAGAGACCCCTCGACAGGGTCCGAGCAGTACTTC. Residues: CATSRDPSTGSEQYF.

The chain links TRBV2 to TRBJ1-1; D is ambiguous. Trimming removed 6 bases from V and 0 bases from J, with 14 bases in between. Germline loops: CDR1 SNHLY, CDR2 FYNNEI. This CDR3 spans 15 amino acids. The CDR3 nucleotides are TGTGCCAGCAGCCAGGCGGGTGGATTGAACACTGAAGCTTTCTTT. The encoded protein is CASSQAGGLNTEAFF.

The chain uses TRBV9 and TRBJ1-1; no clear D. The germline V and J ends were trimmed by 0 bases and 8 bases, with 17 bases remaining between them. Germline CDR1 and CDR2: SGDLS and YYNGEE. The CDR3 sequence is 15 residues long. CDR3 sequence (DNA): TGTGCCAGCAGCGTAGGGCTACGGCGAACTGGCGAAGCTTTCTTT. This encodes CASSVGLRRTGEAFF.

The genes are TRBV2 and TRBJ1-6; D not certain. Germline V CDR1 and CDR2: SNHLY, FYNNEI. This CDR3 spans 16 amino acids. V was trimmed by 3 bases and J by 0 bases, leaving 9 bases between them. The CDR3 nucleotides read TGTGCCAGCAGTGACAGTTACAGCTCCTATAATTCACCCCTCCACTTT. This translates into CASSDSYSSYNSPLHF.

The chain links TRBV9 to TRBJ1-4; perhaps TRBD1 as D (5 bases). Germline lookup yields CDR1 SGDLS and CDR2 YYNGEE. V lost 3 bases and J 5 bases, leaving 11 bases between the germline ends. The CDR3 extends over 14 amino acids. The CDR3 loop reads CASSETASNEKLFF. DNA of the CDR3: TGTGCCAGCAGCGAGACAGCTTCGAATGAAAAACTGTTTTTT. Using reference TRBV9 and TRBJ1-4 for the parts outside the CDR3, the full variable domain is DSGVTQTPKHLITATGQRVTLRCSPRSGDLSVYWYQQSLDQGLQFLIQYYNGEERAKGNILERFSAQQFPDLHSELNLSSLELGDSALYFCASSETASNEKLFFGSGTQLSVL.

The chain carries TRBV5-4 and TRBJ2-7; 9 bases agree with TRBD1. V shed 0 bases, J shed 6 bases, and the junction held 4 bases outside the gene matches. The CDR3 consists of 14 residues. From germline, CDR1 is SGHNT and CDR2 YYREEE (reference sequence). In nucleotides, the CDR3 is TGTGCCAGCAGCTTGGGGGGACAGGGTAGCGAGCAGTACTTC. Its translation is CASSLGGQGSEQYF.

J is TRBJ2-5 and V is TRBV5-1; D gene ambiguous. V lost 4 bases to trimming and J lost 0 bases, with 13 bases between them. This CDR3 has 15 amino acids. The V gene's germline CDR1 is SGHRS and CDR2 YFSETQ. The CDR3 nucleotides are TGCGCCAGCAGCCTGGAGTCGGGCTACCAAGAGACCCAGTACTTC. Translated: CASSLESGYQETQYF.

This rearrangement joins TRBV6-5 to TRBJ1-2; D is unclear. The CDR3 covers 13 residues. The germline V gene encodes CDR1 MNHEY and CDR2 SVGAGI. Between the trimmed V and J ends, which lost 5 bases and 4 bases, there was a span of 11 bases. CDR3 nucleotide sequence: TGTGCCAGCAGTACCGGGCCGACCTATGGCTACACCTTC. Translated, it gives CASSTGPTYGYTF.

The chain uses TRBV30 and TRBJ1-2, with D possibly matching TRBD1 (5 bases). V shed 3 bases and J shed 5 bases, with 10 bases lying between them. The CDR3 contains 12 residues. Per the germline V gene, CDR1 is GTSNPN and CDR2 is SVGIG (reference sequence). CDR3 residues: CAWSRERYGYTF. The CDR3 nucleotides read TGTGCCTGGAGCAGGGAACGGTATGGCTACACCTTC.